This TCR beta chain was profiled in a study of T cell responses to AZD1222 COVID-19 vaccine. Study-wide background: Combined were second doses at about 4 or about 12 weeks.

The protocol was immunoSEQ multiplex PCR, while the TCRdb copy is restricted to in-frame clones and leaves out a portion. This sample has around 150,000 clones, with about 87% found just once. Broader study findings: The sample set comprised mostly white British donors with more females, and clonal diversity was possibly underestimated. Epitopes outside B.1.351 and B.1.1.7 mutated regions reportedly drew nearly half of spike TCRs. CD4 TCRs covered the whole spike, strongest at regions 160-218 and 743-854.

Comment on this clone: Its antigen remains unknown.

Germline lookup yields CDR1 SGHRS and CDR2 YFSETQ. Trimming took off 4 bases at V and 4 bases at J, with 8 bases between the two ends. The CDR3 spans 12 residues. The input for sequencing was peripheral blood, taken on day 0 of AZD1222 vaccination. V usage is TRBV5-1 and J usage is TRBJ1-2; D not certain. This receptor was obtained from an adult in good health. The CDR3 nucleotides are TGCGCCAGCAGCCCGACCTTCTATGGCTACACCTTC. It specifies CASSPTFYGYTF.